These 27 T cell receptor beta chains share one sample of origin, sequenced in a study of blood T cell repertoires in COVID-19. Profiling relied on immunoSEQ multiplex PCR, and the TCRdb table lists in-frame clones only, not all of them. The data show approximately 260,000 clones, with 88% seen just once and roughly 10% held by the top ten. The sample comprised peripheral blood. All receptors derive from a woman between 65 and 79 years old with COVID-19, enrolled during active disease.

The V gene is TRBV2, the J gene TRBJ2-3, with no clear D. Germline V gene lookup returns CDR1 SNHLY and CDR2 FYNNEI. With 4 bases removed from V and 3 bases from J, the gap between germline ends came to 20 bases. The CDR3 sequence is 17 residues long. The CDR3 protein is CASSGSYSFAKTDTQYF. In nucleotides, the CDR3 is TGTGCCAGCAGTGGGTCCTACAGTTTTGCTAAAACAGATACGCAGTATTTT.

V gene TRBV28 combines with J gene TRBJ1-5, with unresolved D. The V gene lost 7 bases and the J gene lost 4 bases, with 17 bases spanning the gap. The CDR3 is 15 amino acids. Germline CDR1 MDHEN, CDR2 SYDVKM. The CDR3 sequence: CASTPDSLGNQPQHF. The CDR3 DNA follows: TGTGCCAGCACCCCGGACTCGTTAGGAAATCAGCCCCAGCATTTT.

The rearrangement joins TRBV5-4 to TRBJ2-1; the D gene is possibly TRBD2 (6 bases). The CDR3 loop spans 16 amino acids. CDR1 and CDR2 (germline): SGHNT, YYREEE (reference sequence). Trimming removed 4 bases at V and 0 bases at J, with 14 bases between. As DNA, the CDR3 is TGTGCCAGCAGCCCCATGGGGACTGCCTCCTACAATGAGCAGTTCTTC. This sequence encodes CASSPMGTASYNEQFF.

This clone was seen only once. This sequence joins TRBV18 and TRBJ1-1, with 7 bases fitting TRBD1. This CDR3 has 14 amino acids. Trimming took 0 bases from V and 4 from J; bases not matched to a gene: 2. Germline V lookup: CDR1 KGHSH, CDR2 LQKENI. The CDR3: CASSPPSGGTEAFF. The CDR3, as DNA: TGTGCCAGCTCACCACCCTCAGGGGGCACTGAAGCTTTCTTT.

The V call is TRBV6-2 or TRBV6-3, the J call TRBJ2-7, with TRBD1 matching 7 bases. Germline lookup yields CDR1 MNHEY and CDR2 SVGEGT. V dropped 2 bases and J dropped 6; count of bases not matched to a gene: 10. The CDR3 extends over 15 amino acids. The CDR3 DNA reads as TGTGCCAGCAGTTACCACGCTAGGGGGCGCGGCGAGCAGTACTTC. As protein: CASSYHARGRGEQYF.

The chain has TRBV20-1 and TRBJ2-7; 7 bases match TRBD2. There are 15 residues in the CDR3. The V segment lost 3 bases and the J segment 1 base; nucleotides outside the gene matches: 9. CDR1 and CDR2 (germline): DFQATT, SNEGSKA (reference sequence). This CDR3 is CSASPGGSLSYEQYF. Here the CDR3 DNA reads TGCAGTGCTAGTCCAGGCGGGAGTTTATCCTACGAGCAGTACTTC.

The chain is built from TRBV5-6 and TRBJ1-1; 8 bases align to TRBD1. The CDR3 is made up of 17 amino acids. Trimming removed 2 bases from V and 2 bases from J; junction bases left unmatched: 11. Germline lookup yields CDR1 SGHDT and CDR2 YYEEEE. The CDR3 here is CASSFRDRLARNTEAFF. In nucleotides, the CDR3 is TGTGCCAGCAGCTTTAGGGACAGGCTGGCGAGAAACACTGAAGCTTTCTTT.

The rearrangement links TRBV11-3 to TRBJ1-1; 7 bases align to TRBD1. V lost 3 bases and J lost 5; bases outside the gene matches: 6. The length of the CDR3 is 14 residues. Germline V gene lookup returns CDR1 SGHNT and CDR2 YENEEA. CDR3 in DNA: TGTGCCAGCAGCTTCCGACAGGGAAGTACTGAAGCTTTCTTT. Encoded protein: CASSFRQGSTEAFF.

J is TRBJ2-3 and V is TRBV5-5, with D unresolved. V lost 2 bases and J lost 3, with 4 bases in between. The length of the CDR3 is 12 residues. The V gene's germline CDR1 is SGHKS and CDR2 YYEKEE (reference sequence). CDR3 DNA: TGTGCCAGCAGCTTACTTACAGATACGCAGTATTTT. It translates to CASSLLTDTQYF.

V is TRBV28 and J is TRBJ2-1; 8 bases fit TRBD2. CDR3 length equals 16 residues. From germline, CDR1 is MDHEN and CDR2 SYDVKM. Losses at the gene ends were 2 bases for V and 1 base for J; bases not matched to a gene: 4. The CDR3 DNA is TGTGCCAGCAGTTTACTACCTAGCGGGTCCTACAATGAGCAGTTCTTC. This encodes CASSLLPSGSYNEQFF.

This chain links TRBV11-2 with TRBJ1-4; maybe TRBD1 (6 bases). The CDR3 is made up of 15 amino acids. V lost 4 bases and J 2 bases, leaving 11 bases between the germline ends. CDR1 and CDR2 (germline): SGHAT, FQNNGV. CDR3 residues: CASSYNRATNEKLFF. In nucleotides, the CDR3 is TGTGCCAGCAGCTACAACAGGGCCACTAATGAAAAACTGTTTTTT.

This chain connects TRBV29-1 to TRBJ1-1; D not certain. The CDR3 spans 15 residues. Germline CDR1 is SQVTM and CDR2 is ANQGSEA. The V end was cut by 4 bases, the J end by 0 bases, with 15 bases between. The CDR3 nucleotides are TGCAGCGTTGGGCTAGCAGTCTCTCTGAACACTGAAGCTTTCTTT. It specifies CSVGLAVSLNTEAFF.

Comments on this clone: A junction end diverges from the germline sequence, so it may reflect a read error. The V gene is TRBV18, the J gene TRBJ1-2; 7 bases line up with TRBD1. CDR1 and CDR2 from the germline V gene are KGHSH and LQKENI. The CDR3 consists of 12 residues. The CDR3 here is CASSRSEGTVRF. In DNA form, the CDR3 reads TGTGCCAGCTCACGATCGGAAGGGACAGTACGCTTC.

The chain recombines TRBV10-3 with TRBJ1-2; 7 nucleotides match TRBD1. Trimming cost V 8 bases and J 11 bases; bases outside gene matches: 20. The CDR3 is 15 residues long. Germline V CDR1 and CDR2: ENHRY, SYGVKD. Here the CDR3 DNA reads TGTGCCATCGGGTCGTTCAACAGGGGCTCCCAACCGTACACCTTC. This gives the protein CAIGSFNRGSQPYTF.

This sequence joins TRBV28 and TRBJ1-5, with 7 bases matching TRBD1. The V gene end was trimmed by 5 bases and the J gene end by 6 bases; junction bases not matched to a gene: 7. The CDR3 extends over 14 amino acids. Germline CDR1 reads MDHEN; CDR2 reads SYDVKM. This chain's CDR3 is CASSLDRVPQPQHF. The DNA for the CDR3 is TGTGCCAGCAGTCTCGACAGGGTTCCTCAGCCCCAGCATTTT.

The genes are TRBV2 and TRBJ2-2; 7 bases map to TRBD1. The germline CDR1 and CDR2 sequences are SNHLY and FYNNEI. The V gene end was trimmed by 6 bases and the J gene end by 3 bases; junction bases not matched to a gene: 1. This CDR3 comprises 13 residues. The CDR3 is CASRGQDTGELFF. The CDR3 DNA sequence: TGTGCCAGCAGAGGACAGGACACCGGGGAGCTGTTTTTT.

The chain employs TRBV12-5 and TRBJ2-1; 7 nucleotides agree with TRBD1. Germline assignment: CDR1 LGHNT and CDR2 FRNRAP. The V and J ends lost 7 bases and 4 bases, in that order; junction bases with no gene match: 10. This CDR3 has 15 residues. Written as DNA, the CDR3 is TGTGCTAGTGAAGACCGGGACAGCGGTTACAATGAGCAGTTCTTC. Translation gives CASEDRDSGYNEQFF.

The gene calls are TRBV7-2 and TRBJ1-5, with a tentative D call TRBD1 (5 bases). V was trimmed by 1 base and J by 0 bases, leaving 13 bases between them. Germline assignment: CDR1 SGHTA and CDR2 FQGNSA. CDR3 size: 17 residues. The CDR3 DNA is TGTGCCAGCAGCTTAGGGGCAGGGCGAAATAGCAATCAGCCCCAGCATTTT. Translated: CASSLGAGRNSNQPQHF.

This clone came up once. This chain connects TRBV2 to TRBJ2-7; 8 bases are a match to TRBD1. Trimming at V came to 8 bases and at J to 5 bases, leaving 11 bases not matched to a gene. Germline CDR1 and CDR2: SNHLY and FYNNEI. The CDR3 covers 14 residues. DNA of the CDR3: TGTGCCAGCGCGAAGGACAGGGCGATTGACGAGCAGTACTTC. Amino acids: CASAKDRAIDEQYF.

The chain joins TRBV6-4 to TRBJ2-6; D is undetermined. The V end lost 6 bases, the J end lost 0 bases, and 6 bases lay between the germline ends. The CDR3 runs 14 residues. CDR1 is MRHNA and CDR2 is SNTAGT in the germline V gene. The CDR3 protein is CASSPGSGANVLTF. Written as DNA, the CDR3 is TGTGCCAGCAGCCCAGGCTCTGGGGCCAACGTCCTGACTTTC.

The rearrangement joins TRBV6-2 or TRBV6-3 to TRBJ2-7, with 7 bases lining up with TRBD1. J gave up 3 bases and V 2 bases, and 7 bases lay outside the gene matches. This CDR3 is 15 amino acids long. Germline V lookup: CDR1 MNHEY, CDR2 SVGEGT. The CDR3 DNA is TGTGCCAGCAGTTACCTGGGACAGTCCAACTACGAGCAGTACTTC. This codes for CASSYLGQSNYEQYF.

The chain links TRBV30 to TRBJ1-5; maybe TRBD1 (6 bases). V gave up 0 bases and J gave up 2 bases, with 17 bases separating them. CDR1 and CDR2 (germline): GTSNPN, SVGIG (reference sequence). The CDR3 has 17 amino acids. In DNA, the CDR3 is TGTGCCTGGAGTGTAACAACAGGGTGGGGTGGCAATCAGCCCCAGCATTTT. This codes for CAWSVTTGWGGNQPQHF.

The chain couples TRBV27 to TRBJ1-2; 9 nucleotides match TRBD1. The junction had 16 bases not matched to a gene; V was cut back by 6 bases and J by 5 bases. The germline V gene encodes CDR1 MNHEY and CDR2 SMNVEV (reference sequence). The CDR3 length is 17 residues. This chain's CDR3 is CASSSQTTGGLVYGYTF. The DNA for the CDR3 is TGTGCCAGCAGCTCCCAAACAACAGGGGGCTTGGTATATGGCTACACCTTC.

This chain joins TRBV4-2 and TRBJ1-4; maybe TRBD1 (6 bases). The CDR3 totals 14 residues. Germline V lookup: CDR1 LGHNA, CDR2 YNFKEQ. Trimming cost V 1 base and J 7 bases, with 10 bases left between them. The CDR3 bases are TGTGCCAGCAGCCAAGGCAGGGGCGGTGAAAAACTGTTTTTT. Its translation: CASSQGRGGEKLFF.

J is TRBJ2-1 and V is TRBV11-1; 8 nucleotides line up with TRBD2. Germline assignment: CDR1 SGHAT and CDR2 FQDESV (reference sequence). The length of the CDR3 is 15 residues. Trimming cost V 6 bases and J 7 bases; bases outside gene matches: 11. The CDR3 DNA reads TGTGCCAGCAGTTCGAGCGGGAGCCGGAAAAATGAGCAGTTCTTC. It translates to CASSSSGSRKNEQFF.

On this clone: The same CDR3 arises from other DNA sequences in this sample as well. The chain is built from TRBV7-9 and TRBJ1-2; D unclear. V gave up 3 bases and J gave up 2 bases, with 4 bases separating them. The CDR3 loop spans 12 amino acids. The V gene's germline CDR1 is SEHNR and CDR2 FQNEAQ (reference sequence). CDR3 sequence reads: CASSFSNYGYTF. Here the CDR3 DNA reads TGTGCCAGCAGCTTTTCGAACTATGGCTACACCTTC.

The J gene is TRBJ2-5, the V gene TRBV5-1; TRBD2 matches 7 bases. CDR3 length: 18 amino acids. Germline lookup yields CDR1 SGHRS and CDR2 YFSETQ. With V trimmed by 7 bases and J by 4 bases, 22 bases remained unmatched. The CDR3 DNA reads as TGCGCCAGCCGCGCCTTAAATGGCGGGAGAGGCGGTGGAGAGACCCAGTACTTC. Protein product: CASRALNGGRGGGETQYF.